The clone carrying this T cell receptor (beta chain) was picked up one time. The data belong to a study of blood T cell repertoires in COVID-19. Study details: Acute and convalescent COVID-19 samples came from the United States, Italy and Spain. The analysed material was cDNA or gDNA that came from T cells, B-cell-depleted T cells, or PBMCs.

In the original analysis: Using reference gene primer amplification, nucleated cell counts were estimated. This table comes from immunoSEQ multiplex PCR, and its TCRdb copy is limited to in-frame clones, with some not included. V, J and clone size are those of that table, while D and trimming were read from the DNA. The data hold about 110,000 clones, with about nine tenths observed a single time. With V trimmed by 6 bases and J by 5 bases, 6 bases remained unmatched. The CDR3 is made up of 15 amino acids. CDR1 and CDR2 (germline): MNHEY, SMNVEV (reference sequence). The chain has TRBV27 and TRBJ2-5, with 13 positions matching TRBD2. The sample was peripheral blood. The TCR comes from a woman aged 25-40 years with acute or convalescent COVID-19. CDR3 residues: CASRLAGGGLETQYF. CDR3 nucleotide sequence: TGTGCCAGCAGACTAGCGGGGGGGGGTTTGGAGACCCAGTACTTC.